The 14 T cell receptor beta chains listed next were all sequenced from one sample in a study of human T cells and chemical hapten exposure. The time point here: patch test 1, 2 weeks after DPC sensitization. Treatment defined: therapeutic diphenylcyclopropenone sensitization with weekly scalp DPC. TCRdb re-analysed the RACE reads in MiXCR, keeping a single row per CDR3 protein. Of approximately 350,000 distinct CDR3 sequences in the sample, approximately 6.3% were seen once. The sample was whole blood, taken in connection with sensitization to the hapten diphenylcyclopropenone (DPC). Receptors were obtained from a woman between 18 and 29 years old with alopecia areata. Some clones in this sample may be carry-over from other donors' samples.

J is TRBJ2-1 and V is TRBV10-3; 7 nucleotides align to TRBD2. The V segment lost 0 bases and the J segment 0 bases; nucleotides outside the gene matches: 11. Germline V lookup: CDR1 ENHRY, CDR2 SYGVKD. The CDR3 is 19 amino acids. CDR3 bases: TGTGCCATCAGTGAGTCAGCGGGGCTTCCACTAAGCTCCTACAATGAGCAGTTCTTC. It is translated as CAISESAGLPLSSYNEQFF.

This clonotype occurred a few times. The chain couples TRBV12-3 or TRBV12-4 to TRBJ2-5; 7 bases line up with TRBD1. V shed 6 bases and J 2 bases; nucleotides not matched to a gene: 3. The CDR3 has 13 residues. The CDR3 bases are TGTGCCAGCAGCGACAGGGTACAAGAGACCCAGTACTTC. Encoded protein: CASSDRVQETQYF.

This clonotype was recorded a few times. This chain connects TRBV27 to TRBJ1-1; 7 positions agree with TRBD1. Germline-derived CDR1 and CDR2 are MNHEY and SMNVEV (reference sequence). The CDR3 has 18 amino acids. V shed 3 bases and J 1 base; nucleotides not matched to a gene: 14. This CDR3 reads CASSFHDRVGRQNTEAFF. Here the CDR3 DNA reads TGTGCCAGCAGTTTCCACGACAGGGTAGGTCGCCAGAACACTGAAGCTTTCTTT.

This clonotype was counted a few times. J is TRBJ2-3 and V is TRBV20-1; possible D gene TRBD1, 6 bases. V was shortened by 7 bases and J by 2 bases, with 28 bases between the two germline ends. The germline V gene encodes CDR1 DFQATT and CDR2 SNEGSKA (reference sequence). The CDR3 extends over 18 amino acids. The CDR3 region has the DNA TGCAGTGTGTGGAGCGGACCTGAGACAGGACCTTACACAGATACGCAGTATTTT. Protein: CSVWSGPETGPYTDTQYF.

This clonotype was seen repeatedly, ten times or more. CDR3 sequence reads: CASSISGTGRSGELFF. Written as DNA, the CDR3 is TGTGCCAGCAGCATTTCCGGGACAGGGAGGTCCGGGGAGCTGTTTTTT. The chain joins TRBV7-3 to TRBJ2-2; TRBD1 matches 9 bases. CDR1 and CDR2 from the germline V gene are SGHTA and FQGTGA. V lost 5 bases, J lost 6 bases, and 10 bases stayed unmatched. This CDR3 region has 16 residues. The full variable domain, in which reference TRBV7-3 and TRBJ2-2 provide the parts outside the CDR3, is GAGVSQTPSNKVTEKGKYVELRCDPISGHTALYWYRQSLGQGPEFLIYFQGTGAADDSGLPNDRFFAVRPEGSVSTLKIQRTERGDSAVYLCASSISGTGRSGELFFGEGSRLTVL.

This clonotype has a count of ten or more. The chain is built from TRBV6-6 and TRBJ2-3; D call uncertain. The CDR3 is 12 amino acids. Germline values: CDR1 MNHNY, CDR2 SVGAGI (reference sequence). The V end lost 2 bases, the J end lost 5 bases, and 5 bases lay between the germline ends. The CDR3 DNA reads as TGTGCCAGCAGTTACATGGGAGATACGCAGTATTTT. Translating gives CASSYMGDTQYF.

At least ten counts were recorded for this clonotype. The rearrangement joins TRBV5-4 to TRBJ2-6, with 9 bases identical to TRBD1. The CDR3 has 17 amino acids. The J segment lost 2 bases and the V segment lost 0 bases, leaving 3 bases of the junction unmatched. The germline gives CDR1 SGHNT, CDR2 YYREEE (reference sequence). This CDR3 is CASSLVQGAAGANVLTF. The CDR3 DNA is TGTGCCAGCAGCTTGGTACAGGGGGCAGCTGGGGCCAACGTCCTGACTTTC.

This clonotype came up many times. V and J are TRBV4-2 and TRBJ2-3; 8 bases line up with TRBD2. This CDR3 comprises 17 residues. CDR1 and CDR2 (germline): LGHNA, YNFKEQ. The trim removed 1 base at V and 2 bases at J, leaving 8 bases unmatched. Written as DNA, the CDR3 is TGTGCCAGCAGCCAAGGACTAGCGAGGGCCGACACAGATACGCAGTATTTT. Translation gives CASSQGLARADTDTQYF.

This clonotype appeared a few times. V and J are TRBV28 and TRBJ2-7, with 11 bases identical to TRBD2. This CDR3 comprises 18 residues. CDR1 and CDR2 from the germline V gene are MDHEN and SYDVKM. The trim removed 2 bases at V and 2 bases at J, leaving 11 bases unmatched. In DNA, the CDR3 is TGTGCCAGCAGTTTAGTAACTAGCGGGGGCCGGATGCCCTACGAGCAGTACTTC. It specifies CASSLVTSGGRMPYEQYF.

In this sample, this clonotype turned up many times. The J gene is TRBJ2-7, the V gene TRBV3-1; 10 bases align to TRBD2. Germline CDR1 LGHDT, CDR2 YNNKEL (reference sequence). Losses at the gene ends were 3 bases for V and 0 bases for J; bases not matched to a gene: 5. The CDR3 is 16 residues long. CDR3 region: CASSHGTSAISYEQYF. For the CDR3, the DNA is TGTGCCAGCAGCCATGGGACTAGCGCCATCTCCTACGAGCAGTACTTC.

This clonotype was seen at least ten times. V is TRBV10-3 and J is TRBJ1-2; TRBD1 is a possible D gene (5 bases). CDR1 ENHRY and CDR2 SYGVKD come from the germline V gene. CDR3 length equals 13 residues. V lost 6 bases, J lost 4 bases, and 12 bases lay in between. The CDR3 sequence is CAISPGTGYGYTF. CDR3 bases: TGTGCCATCAGCCCCGGGACCGGCTATGGCTACACCTTC.

This clonotype was seen a handful of times. The chain employs TRBV20-1 and TRBJ2-3; D perhaps matches TRBD1 (5 bases). Deletions cut 5 bases from V and 5 bases from J, with 20 bases between. Germline lookup yields CDR1 DFQATT and CDR2 SNEGSKA (reference sequence). This CDR3 region has 15 residues. CDR3 DNA sequence: TGCAGTGCTGTAAAGACAGAAAACCCAGGAGATACGCAGTATTTT. Protein product: CSAVKTENPGDTQYF.

This clonotype was found a few times. This sequence joins TRBV6-2 or TRBV6-3 and TRBJ2-7; possible D gene TRBD1, 5 bases. Germline CDR1 and CDR2: MNHEY and SVGEGT. CDR3 length: 14 residues. V was pared by 10 bases and J by 3 bases, with 19 bases between. CDR3 bases: TGTGCCACGACCCCTACGACAGCTTTCTACGAGCAGTACTTC. Translating gives CATTPTTAFYEQYF.

This clonotype appeared many times. This sequence joins TRBV5-4 and TRBJ2-2; D gene uncertain. Germline lookup yields CDR1 SGHNT and CDR2 YYREEE (reference sequence). V lost 0 bases and J 6 bases, leaving 15 bases between the germline ends. CDR3 length equals 16 residues. CDR3 in amino acids: CASSLGLPRLAGELFF. Written as DNA, the CDR3 is TGTGCCAGCAGCTTGGGACTCCCGAGATTAGCCGGGGAGCTGTTTTTT.